The rows below give T cell receptor beta chains drawn from one sample of a study of cytomegalovirus exposure and HLA in healthy donors. Assay: immunoSEQ multiplex PCR; the TCRdb copy retains only in-frame clones and omits some. The data show fewer than 100,000 clones, 60% to 75% seen once. The source material was PBMCs. These TCRs come from a female donor in good health and CMV-seronegative. The conserved cysteine and the conserved F or W are not part of the CDR3 here.

V,CDR3
TRBV6-6,ASGGLRSGNTIY
TRBV5-1,ASSLLVTGWEQF
TRBV7-9,ASSLSGSSSYEQY
TRBV19,ASSNAGSYNEQF
TRBV28,ATDRGQEPQH
TRBV10-2,ASAAGRRGYT
TRBV6-5,ASSFSRGSYEQY
TRBV30,AWSASGGYEQY
TRBV13,ASSTRQGSTDTQY
TRBV5-1,ASSQLASTDTQY
TRBV9,ASSVASGTGRVNEQF
TRBV11-2,ASSSRVSGDTQY
TRBV6-5,ASSYSSGYYGYT
TRBV5-1,ASSFLAGVSGWGEQF
TRBV14,ASSLLGYTEGGKNIQY